The rows below give T cell receptor beta chains drawn from one sample of a study of blood T cells in healthy people across ages. MiXCR, applied by TCRdb to the 5' RACE reads, yields one record per CDR3 protein. Of approximately 880,000 distinct CDR3 sequences in the sample, around 48% are singletons; the top ten hold 13%. The specimen was blood. These receptors all come from a man aged 25 to 45 in good health. The CDR3 runs from the conserved cysteine through the conserved F or W. The order of the fields is clone size, J gene, D gene, V gene, CDR3 DNA, CDR3 protein. The D gene is left open where the match is weak. Not all rows give a size; the values are once, few, many and, for expanded clones, a class.

clone_size: .; j_call: TRBJ2-1; d_call: TRBD1; v_call: TRBV20-1; cdr3_nt: TGCAGTGCTACAGGGGGCAAAGGCAATGAGCAGTTCTTC; cdr3_aa: CSATGGKGNEQFF
clone_size: .; j_call: TRBJ2-3; d_call: .; v_call: TRBV3-1; cdr3_nt: TGTGCCAGCAGCCAAAGTCTCTTCACCCTTAGCACAGATACGCAGTATTTT; cdr3_aa: CASSQSLFTLSTDTQYF
clone_size: .; j_call: TRBJ2-7; d_call: .; v_call: TRBV6-5; cdr3_nt: TGTGCCAGCAGTTACGTAGTAGGCCAGCCGAGAGGCGAGCAGTACTTC; cdr3_aa: CASSYVVGQPRGEQYF
clone_size: many; j_call: TRBJ2-7; d_call: TRBD2; v_call: TRBV6-5; cdr3_nt: TGTGCCAGCAGTTACTCGACTGACCAGCGGGGGTTTTCCTACGAGCAGTACTTC; cdr3_aa: CASSYSTDQRGFSYEQYF
clone_size: few; j_call: TRBJ2-7; d_call: .; v_call: TRBV6-1; cdr3_nt: TGTGCCAGCCTGGCACAAACCGACCTTTTCTACGAGCAGTACTTC; cdr3_aa: CASLAQTDLFYEQYF
clone_size: .; j_call: TRBJ1-5; d_call: .; v_call: TRBV6-5; cdr3_nt: TGTGCCAGCAGTTACTCGATGGGGGTCCAGCCCCAGCATTTT; cdr3_aa: CASSYSMGVQPQHF
clone_size: few; j_call: TRBJ2-1; d_call: .; v_call: TRBV29-1; cdr3_nt: TGCAGCGTTGAAGAGGGGGGTAGGGGGAAGCAGTTCTTC; cdr3_aa: CSVEEGGRGKQFF
clone_size: .; j_call: TRBJ2-7; d_call: .; v_call: TRBV5-1; cdr3_nt: TGCGCCAGCAGCACCGGAGGACTTCCCACCGTCGAGGAGCAGTACTTC; cdr3_aa: CASSTGGLPTVEEQYF
clone_size: .; j_call: TRBJ2-3; d_call: .; v_call: TRBV5-4; cdr3_nt: TGTGCCAGCAGCCTCTCTAGGGGGGTGGGGACAGATACGCAGTATTTT; cdr3_aa: CASSLSRGVGTDTQYF
clone_size: .; j_call: TRBJ2-5; d_call: .; v_call: TRBV11-2; cdr3_nt: TGTGCCAGCAGCTTAGTCGGTCCCTTCGAGACCCAGTACTTC; cdr3_aa: CASSLVGPFETQYF
clone_size: .; j_call: TRBJ1-2; d_call: .; v_call: TRBV2; cdr3_nt: TGTGCCAGCAGTGTCGGGCAGGGAGGTGGCTACACCTTC; cdr3_aa: CASSVGQGGGYTF
clone_size: few; j_call: TRBJ2-5; d_call: .; v_call: TRBV12-3/TRBV12-4; cdr3_nt: TGTGCCAGCAGTACACCTGGGCTCCCGCGGGAGACCCAGTACTTC; cdr3_aa: CASSTPGLPRETQYF
clone_size: .; j_call: TRBJ1-2; d_call: .; v_call: TRBV6-5; cdr3_nt: TGTGCCAGCAGTTACGGGACAAATAACTATGGCTACACCTTC; cdr3_aa: CASSYGTNNYGYTF
clone_size: .; j_call: TRBJ2-1; d_call: .; v_call: TRBV6-5; cdr3_nt: TGTGCCAGCGCAAGGGCGGGGGCTTACAATGAGCAGTTCTTC; cdr3_aa: CASARAGAYNEQFF
clone_size: .; j_call: TRBJ1-1; d_call: .; v_call: TRBV29-1; cdr3_nt: TGCAGAGGCTCGGAGGCAATGAACACTGAAGCTTTCTTT; cdr3_aa: CRGSEAMNTEAFF
clone_size: few; j_call: TRBJ1-2; d_call: TRBD1; v_call: TRBV24-1; cdr3_nt: TGTGCCACCAGTACGACCGGGACAGGGGCTTATGGCTACACCTTC; cdr3_aa: CATSTTGTGAYGYTF
clone_size: few; j_call: TRBJ1-2; d_call: .; v_call: TRBV6-2/TRBV6-3; cdr3_nt: TGTGCCAGCAGTCCCCTGGACAGTAACTATGGCTACACCTTC; cdr3_aa: CASSPLDSNYGYTF
clone_size: .; j_call: TRBJ1-1; d_call: .; v_call: TRBV5-5; cdr3_nt: TGTGCCAGCAGCCAAAGTGGGGAGGGGTTTGGTGAAGCTTTCTTT; cdr3_aa: CASSQSGEGFGEAFF
clone_size: .; j_call: TRBJ2-7; d_call: .; v_call: TRBV7-9; cdr3_nt: TGTGCCAGCAGCATCCGACAGGTTGACGAGCAGTACTTC; cdr3_aa: CASSIRQVDEQYF
clone_size: .; j_call: TRBJ2-1; d_call: TRBD2; v_call: TRBV12-3/TRBV12-4; cdr3_nt: TGTGCCAGCAGTTTGCTAGCGGGGAGGTCCTACAATGAGCAGTTCTTC; cdr3_aa: CASSLLAGRSYNEQFF
clone_size: .; j_call: TRBJ2-1; d_call: .; v_call: TRBV24-1; cdr3_nt: TGTGCCACCAGTGTCCAGGGGTCTAGCTCCTACAATGAGCAGTTCTTC; cdr3_aa: CATSVQGSSSYNEQFF
clone_size: .; j_call: TRBJ1-5; d_call: .; v_call: TRBV29-1; cdr3_nt: TGCAGCGCCGGGGACGGCGGCAATCAGCCCCAGCATTTT; cdr3_aa: CSAGDGGNQPQHF
clone_size: .; j_call: TRBJ2-5; d_call: TRBD1; v_call: TRBV7-2; cdr3_nt: TGTGCCAGCAGCGTCTGGACAGGGAAAGAGACCCAGTACTTC; cdr3_aa: CASSVWTGKETQYF
clone_size: few; j_call: TRBJ2-7; d_call: .; v_call: TRBV20-1; cdr3_nt: TGCAGTGCTAGTCCCAGGGTCCGCGAGCAGTACTTC; cdr3_aa: CSASPRVREQYF
clone_size: .; j_call: TRBJ2-7; d_call: .; v_call: TRBV7-2; cdr3_nt: TGTGCCAGCAGCTTAGTTTGGGGGGACGAGCAGAACTTC; cdr3_aa: CASSLVWGDEQNF
clone_size: once; j_call: TRBJ2-5; d_call: TRBD2; v_call: TRBV7-2; cdr3_nt: TGTGCCAGCAGCTTACCCGCACCCAGCGGGGGGCAGAGGAAGACCCAGTACTTC; cdr3_aa: CASSLPAPSGGQRKTQYF
clone_size: .; j_call: TRBJ2-1; d_call: .; v_call: TRBV6-5; cdr3_nt: TGTGCCAGCAGTGACTCAGGCCAGCCTGAGCAGTTCTTC; cdr3_aa: CASSDSGQPEQFF
clone_size: few; j_call: TRBJ2-1; d_call: TRBD2; v_call: TRBV14; cdr3_nt: TGTGCCAGCAGCCAGGCAGGGAGTAGCGGGCGTAATCAGCAGTTCTTC; cdr3_aa: CASSQAGSSGRNQQFF
clone_size: .; j_call: TRBJ2-1; d_call: .; v_call: TRBV7-3; cdr3_nt: TGTGCCAGCAGCTCCCCACTAGGCAATGAGCAGTTCTTC; cdr3_aa: CASSSPLGNEQFF
clone_size: few; j_call: TRBJ2-2; d_call: .; v_call: TRBV2; cdr3_nt: TGTGCCAGCAGTGCGGGAAGAAACACCGGGGAGCTGTTTTTT; cdr3_aa: CASSAGRNTGELFF
clone_size: .; j_call: TRBJ1-5; d_call: .; v_call: TRBV6-1; cdr3_nt: TGTGCCAGCAGTGAATGGACGGAAAACAATCAGCCCCAGCATTTT; cdr3_aa: CASSEWTENNQPQHF
clone_size: .; j_call: TRBJ1-5; d_call: TRBD1; v_call: TRBV20-1; cdr3_nt: TGCAGTGCTAGAGGACAGGGTCGTAAGCCCCAGCATTTT; cdr3_aa: CSARGQGRKPQHF
clone_size: .; j_call: TRBJ2-1; d_call: .; v_call: TRBV28; cdr3_nt: TGTGCCAGCAGAGCCCCTGTTTACATGGGAGGTTCCTACGATGAGCAGTTCTTC; cdr3_aa: CASRAPVYMGGSYDEQFF
clone_size: .; j_call: TRBJ1-1; d_call: .; v_call: TRBV12-3/TRBV12-4; cdr3_nt: TGTGCCAGCGCCATCTCCGGGGGGCACACTGAAGCTTTCTTT; cdr3_aa: CASAISGGHTEAFF
clone_size: few; j_call: TRBJ2-4; d_call: .; v_call: TRBV7-2; cdr3_nt: TGTGCCAGCAGCTTAAAGTTGGGGGGTGAGGCCAAAAACATTCAGTACTTC; cdr3_aa: CASSLKLGGEAKNIQYF
clone_size: .; j_call: TRBJ1-1; d_call: .; v_call: TRBV5-5; cdr3_nt: TGTGCCAGCAGCTTGGAAGGAAGGGGGATCACTGAAGCTTTCTTT; cdr3_aa: CASSLEGRGITEAFF
clone_size: .; j_call: TRBJ2-3; d_call: TRBD2; v_call: TRBV12-3/TRBV12-4; cdr3_nt: TGTGCCAGTGCACTAGCGGGGGCGGATACGCAGTATTTT; cdr3_aa: CASALAGADTQYF
clone_size: .; j_call: TRBJ2-6; d_call: .; v_call: TRBV4-1; cdr3_nt: TGCGCCAGCAGCCAGAGGGTTCGGGCCAACGTCCTGACTTTC; cdr3_aa: CASSQRVRANVLTF
clone_size: .; j_call: TRBJ2-5; d_call: TRBD1; v_call: TRBV6-1; cdr3_nt: TGTGCCAGCAGTGCGACGGGGGGGACAGGGGGCGCAAGGCCAGAGACCCAGTACTTC; cdr3_aa: CASSATGGTGGARPETQYF
clone_size: .; j_call: TRBJ2-3; d_call: TRBD1; v_call: TRBV6-1; cdr3_nt: TGTGCCACCGGGACAGGGTTACAAGATACGCAGTATTTT; cdr3_aa: CATGTGLQDTQYF
clone_size: few; j_call: TRBJ2-3; d_call: TRBD1; v_call: TRBV29-1; cdr3_nt: TGCAGCGCGACAGGGGTCCGCACAGATACGCAGTATTTT; cdr3_aa: CSATGVRTDTQYF
clone_size: few; j_call: TRBJ2-7; d_call: .; v_call: TRBV4-1; cdr3_nt: TGCGCCAGCAGCCAATCGACTATGAGCTACGAGCAGTACTTC; cdr3_aa: CASSQSTMSYEQYF
clone_size: few; j_call: TRBJ2-3; d_call: TRBD2; v_call: TRBV9; cdr3_nt: TGTGCCAGCAGCGTTACTAGCGGGGTCACGCCAGATACGCAGTATTTT; cdr3_aa: CASSVTSGVTPDTQYF
clone_size: .; j_call: TRBJ2-1; d_call: .; v_call: TRBV6-6; cdr3_nt: TGTGCCAGCAGTTACTCGGAGTATGAGCAGTTCTTC; cdr3_aa: CASSYSEYEQFF
clone_size: .; j_call: TRBJ2-5; d_call: TRBD1; v_call: TRBV6-6; cdr3_nt: TGTGCCAGCAGTTACTCGCCGGGACAGGGAGAAGAGACCCAGTACTTC; cdr3_aa: CASSYSPGQGEETQYF
clone_size: many; j_call: TRBJ2-6; d_call: .; v_call: TRBV3-1; cdr3_nt: TGTGCCAGCAGCCAAGCGATCTCTGGGGCCAACGTCCTGACTTTC; cdr3_aa: CASSQAISGANVLTF
clone_size: .; j_call: TRBJ2-5; d_call: .; v_call: TRBV5-1; cdr3_nt: TGCGCCAGCAGCTTGGTAGATCGTGAGCAGTACTTC; cdr3_aa: CASSLVDREQYF
clone_size: .; j_call: TRBJ2-1; d_call: TRBD2; v_call: TRBV27; cdr3_nt: TGTGCCAGCAGTTGCGGGGGAACGCTCTACAATGAGCAGTTCTTC; cdr3_aa: CASSCGGTLYNEQFF
clone_size: .; j_call: TRBJ2-7; d_call: TRBD2; v_call: TRBV27; cdr3_nt: TGTGCCAGCAGTTGGTCTAGCGGGGAGTGGGAGGACGAGCAGTACTTC; cdr3_aa: CASSWSSGEWEDEQYF
clone_size: .; j_call: TRBJ2-7; d_call: .; v_call: TRBV3-1; cdr3_nt: TGTGCCAGCAGCCGCACCCTGCCTGGCGAGCAGTACTTC; cdr3_aa: CASSRTLPGEQYF
clone_size: .; j_call: TRBJ2-7; d_call: .; v_call: TRBV3-1; cdr3_nt: TGTGCCAGCAGCTCCCTCCCTTCCTACGAGCAGTACTTC; cdr3_aa: CASSSLPSYEQYF